These T cell receptor beta chains were read from a single sample in a study of regulatory T cells in long-lasting Graves disease. TCRdb redid the calling of the multiplex PCR reads with MiXCR, one entry per CDR3 protein. The repertoire has around 300,000 distinct CDR3 sequences, around 21% of them found once; the top ten carry roughly three fifths. Source: peripheral blood mononuclear cells (PBMCs), taken when the disease was refractory, from a patient treated with antithyroid drugs. The receptors here all came from a female donor with Graves disease. Each CDR3 is given with its conserved first and last residue. The order of the fields is V gene, clone size, D gene, J gene, CDR3 DNA, CDR3 protein. The D gene is left open where the match is weak. Where a row states a size, it is once, few, many or the class of an expanded clone; other rows omit it.

TRBV11-3	many	NA	TRBJ1-1	TGTGCCAGCAGCTCCCTGTACGGGGCTGAAGCTTTCTTT	CASSSLYGAEAFF
TRBV2	many	NA	TRBJ1-4	TGTGCCAGCTACAAAGGTGAAAAACTGTTTTTT	CASYKGEKLFF
TRBV28	many	NA	TRBJ2-6	TGTGCCAGCAGTTCGCCGAGTCCCTACTCTGGGGCCAACGTCCTGACTTTC	CASSSPSPYSGANVLTF
TRBV27	NA	NA	TRBJ2-5	TGTGCCAGCGGGGGGGCGGCCGCCCAAGAGACCCAGTACTTC	CASGGAAAQETQYF
TRBV6-2/TRBV6-3	few	NA	TRBJ1-1	TGTGCCAGCACGGCCCTTTGGGGCACTGAAGCTTTCTTT	CASTALWGTEAFF
TRBV18	many	NA	TRBJ2-5	TGTGCCAGCAGCCCTCCTGGCCAAGAGACCCAGTACTTC	CASSPPGQETQYF
TRBV30	many	NA	TRBJ1-5	TGTGCCTGGAGTGGGCAGGGTCTTCAGCCCCAGCATTTT	CAWSGQGLQPQHF
TRBV6-1	many	TRBD1	TRBJ2-7	TGTGCCAGCAAGGGGACAGGGGCCGAGCAGTACTTC	CASKGTGAEQYF
TRBV10-3	NA	TRBD1	TRBJ2-7	TGTGCCATCAGTGAGCTCCCGGGACAGGGATTTTGGGGCGAGCAGTACTTC	CAISELPGQGFWGEQYF
TRBV6-1	many	NA	TRBJ1-3	TGTGCCAGCAGTGAAGCGGGCGGGACTGGAAACACCATATATTTT	CASSEAGGTGNTIYF
TRBV7-8	NA	TRBD2	TRBJ2-1	TGTGCCAGCAGCGACCCGGGACTAAGGGCGGATGAGCAGTTCTTC	CASSDPGLRADEQFF
TRBV18	NA	NA	TRBJ1-4	TGTGCCAGCTCACCACAGGGGAATAATGAAAAACTGTTTTTT	CASSPQGNNEKLFF
TRBV28	few	TRBD2	TRBJ2-5	TGTGCCAGCAGTCCCAAACTAGCGGGACCTCAAGAGACCCAGTACTTC	CASSPKLAGPQETQYF
TRBV7-3	NA	TRBD2	TRBJ2-2	TGTGCCAGCAGCTTAGAGAGGGTAGCGGGTAACACCGGGGAGCTGTTTTTT	CASSLERVAGNTGELFF
TRBV28	many	TRBD1	TRBJ2-5	TGCGCCAGCAGCTGGACAGGGGAAGAGACCCAGTACTTC	CASSWTGEETQYF
TRBV3-1	once	TRBD1	TRBJ2-7	TGTGCCAGCGGTCCTTCGGACAGGGGGCTCTACGAGCAGTACTTC	CASGPSDRGLYEQYF
TRBV19	few	NA	TRBJ2-5	TGTGCCAGTAGTATTAGGGTAGGGTCGGTGGAGACCCAGTACTTC	CASSIRVGSVETQYF
TRBV6-1	NA	TRBD1	TRBJ2-7	TGTGCCAGCAGTCGGACAGGGGAACCCTACGAGCAGTACTTC	CASSRTGEPYEQYF
TRBV24-1	many	NA	TRBJ2-7	TGTGCCACCAGTGACCGCCACAGGGAAAACGAGCAGTACTTC	CATSDRHRENEQYF
TRBV5-5	few	NA	TRBJ2-5	TGTGCCAGCAGCGGACAAGAAGAGACCCAGTACTTC	CASSGQEETQYF
TRBV20-1	NA	TRBD2	TRBJ2-7	TGCAGTGCTAGTCCCCCCAGCGGGAGTAGTTACGAGCAGTACTTC	CSASPPSGSSYEQYF
TRBV19	NA	TRBD2	TRBJ2-1	TGTGCCAGTAGTATAGGAACTAGCGGCTATGAGCAGTTCTTC	CASSIGTSGYEQFF
TRBV19	few	TRBD1	TRBJ1-6	TGTGCCAGTAGTCCTGGACAGGGGTTTTCACCCCTCCACTTT	CASSPGQGFSPLHF
TRBV10-3	many	NA	TRBJ1-1	TGTGCCATCAGGGAGATGCTACGGGACACCAACACTGAAGCTTTCTTT	CAIREMLRDTNTEAFF
TRBV6-9	NA	TRBD2	TRBJ2-1	TGTGCCAGCAGTTACTACCCAATATTGGGACTAGCGGGAGGACGTTCCTACAATGAGCAGTTCTTC	CASSYYPILGLAGGRSYNEQFF
TRBV28	few	TRBD1	TRBJ2-3	TGTGCCAGCAGTTCACACAGGGGCGGCACAGATACGCAGTATTTT	CASSSHRGGTDTQYF
TRBV11-2	many	NA	TRBJ1-6	TGTGCCAGCAGCTTAGAGGGATGGAATTCACCCCTCCACTTT	CASSLEGWNSPLHF
TRBV5-1	many	NA	TRBJ1-4	TGCGCCAGCAGCTTGACTGGGGAAAAACTGTTTTTT	CASSLTGEKLFF
TRBV7-2	many	NA	TRBJ2-2	TGTGCCAGCAGCCCCTTCGGGGCCCGACGCGGGGAGCTGTTTTTT	CASSPFGARRGELFF
TRBV10-3	many	TRBD1	TRBJ1-5	TGTGCCATCAGTGGGACAGGGGGCAATCAGCCCCAGCATTTT	CAISGTGGNQPQHF
TRBV7-8	many	NA	TRBJ1-5	TGTGCCAGCAGCGAACAGGGAGGTCAGCCCCAGCATTTT	CASSEQGGQPQHF
TRBV6-5	few	TRBD2	TRBJ2-5	TGTGCCAGCAGTTCGTCGGGGAGGGGTAAGGAGACCCAGTACTTC	CASSSSGRGKETQYF
TRBV5-1	many	TRBD2	TRBJ2-7	TGCGCCAGCAGCCTACTAGCGCCCCAGGACAACGAGCAGTACTTC	CASSLLAPQDNEQYF
TRBV20-1	many	NA	TRBJ1-2	TGCAGTGCTAGAGTGTTGGGGGCGGGAGGCTACACCTTC	CSARVLGAGGYTF
TRBV30	many	NA	TRBJ1-1	TGTGCCTGGAGTGTAGGTAGGGTGGAGGTCACTGAAGCTTTCTTT	CAWSVGRVEVTEAFF